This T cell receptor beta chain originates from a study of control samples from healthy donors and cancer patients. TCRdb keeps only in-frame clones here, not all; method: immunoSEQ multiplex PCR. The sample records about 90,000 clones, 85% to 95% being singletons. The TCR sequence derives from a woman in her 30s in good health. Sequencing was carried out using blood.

Written as DNA, the CDR3 is TGTGCCAGCAGTCTACGGACAGGGGAGAGGACCTCCTATAATTCACCCCTCCACTTT. Translation gives CASSLRTGERTSYNSPLHF. This rearrangement joins TRBV27 to TRBJ1-6; 9 bases map to TRBD1. With 5 bases clipped from V and 0 bases from J, the junction kept 11 bases outside the gene matches. CDR1 is MNHEY and CDR2 is SMNVEV in the germline V gene (reference sequence). The CDR3 spans 19 residues.